This TCR beta chain is drawn from a study of control samples from healthy donors and cancer patients. Profiled with immunoSEQ multiplex PCR; TCRdb holds only in-frame clones, not every one. The table lists about 69,000 clones, 84% of them singletons. The trim removed 4 bases at V and 6 bases at J, leaving 10 bases unmatched. The CDR3 is 16 amino acids. Germline V gene sequence: CDR1 SGDLS, CDR2 YYNGEE. J is TRBJ2-3 and V is TRBV9, with 11 bases matching TRBD2. The TCR was taken from a woman aged 45-60 years with lung cancer. The sample taken for sequencing was PBMCs. Written as DNA, the CDR3 is TGTGCCAGCAGCCCTTTTACTAGCGGGGGTATTGATACGCAGTATTTT. This gives the protein CASSPFTSGGIDTQYF.